This entry lists 18 T cell receptor beta chains sequenced from one sample in a study of CDR3 diversity in severe acne. MiXCR was run by TCRdb on the PCR reads, yielding one entry per CDR3 protein. Of over 85,000 distinct CDR3 sequences in the sample, about half were seen once. Sequenced: blood. The receptors here all came from a male donor with acne.

The V gene is TRBV7-9, the J gene TRBJ1-4; 8 nucleotides align to TRBD1. Per germline, CDR1 SEHNR and CDR2 FQNEAQ (reference sequence). J gave up 8 bases and V 11 bases, and 13 bases lay outside the gene matches. The CDR3 runs 14 residues. The CDR3 nucleotides read TGTGCCGCCTCAGACAGGGGATTCCTGGAAAAACTGTTTTTT. Translated: CAASDRGFLEKLFF.

This clonotype was observed a single time. The chain uses TRBV15 and TRBJ2-7; tentative D call: TRBD2 (6 bases). The V end lost 4 bases, the J end lost 2 bases, and 21 bases lay between the germline ends. The germline V gene encodes CDR1 LNHNV and CDR2 YYDKDF (reference sequence). The CDR3 consists of 17 residues. The CDR3 DNA reads TGTGCCACCAGCACGAGCGTGGCAGCGGGTCCGACCTACGAGCAGTACTTC. Translating gives CATSTSVAAGPTYEQYF.

This clonotype was seen ten or more times. The chain joins TRBV6-6 to TRBJ2-7, with D tentatively TRBD2 (5 bases). The CDR3 contains 14 residues. Trimming pared 1 base from V and 5 bases from J, leaving 12 bases between. Germline CDR1 MNHNY, CDR2 SVGAGI (reference sequence). CDR3 protein: CASSYWRSFDEQYF. Written as DNA, the CDR3 is TGTGCCAGCAGTTACTGGAGGAGCTTCGACGAGCAGTACTTC.

In its sample, this clonotype was seen a few times. The junction departs from the called germline gene at one end, perhaps through a read error. V gene TRBV11-2 combines with J gene TRBJ2-7; 10 bases match TRBD2. The CDR3 is made up of 18 amino acids. CDR1 and CDR2 (germline): SGHAT, FQNNGV. CDR3 amino acids: CASSQEEGPGLAWYEQYF. DNA for the CDR3: TGCGCCAGCAGCCAAGAAGAGGGCCCGGGACTAGCGTGGTACGAGCAGTACTTC.

V is TRBV7-9 and J is TRBJ2-2; 9 nucleotides line up with TRBD1. Germline V gives CDR1 SEHNR, CDR2 FQNEAQ (reference sequence). V shed 6 bases and J 5 bases; nucleotides not matched to a gene: 4. This CDR3 spans 14 amino acids. The CDR3, as DNA: TGTGCCAGCAGGGACAGGGGAAAAACCGGGGAGCTGTTTTTT. Residues: CASRDRGKTGELFF.

There are many counts of this clonotype. This sequence joins TRBV11-2 and TRBJ2-1; tentative D call: TRBD2 (6 bases). The CDR3 loop spans 14 amino acids. Per the germline V gene, CDR1 is SGHAT and CDR2 is FQNNGV. V was clipped by 2 bases and J by 7 bases, with 12 bases between them. This CDR3 reads CASSLTGAMNEQFF. The CDR3 DNA reads TGTGCCAGCAGCTTAACGGGAGCGATGAATGAGCAGTTCTTC.

The chain recombines TRBV5-1 with TRBJ2-3; D is perhaps TRBD1 (5 bases). The CDR3 is 15 residues long. Germline V gives CDR1 SGHRS, CDR2 YFSETQ. V shed 0 bases and J shed 4 bases, with 12 bases lying between them. CDR3 amino acids: CASSLEGARPDTQYF. The CDR3 DNA is TGCGCCAGCAGCTTGGAAGGGGCGCGGCCAGATACGCAGTATTTT.

The chain joins TRBV9 to TRBJ2-3; D gene ambiguous. Trimming took 3 bases from V and 1 from J, leaving 6 bases between them. The length of the CDR3 is 13 residues. The germline gives CDR1 SGDLS, CDR2 YYNGEE. CDR3 DNA sequence: TGTGCCAGCAGCGCCTGGGGCACAGATACGCAGTATTTT. This sequence encodes CASSAWGTDTQYF.

This chain links TRBV7-2 with TRBJ2-5; D unclear. Germline values: CDR1 SGHTA, CDR2 FQGNSA. The CDR3 contains 15 residues. V was shortened by 1 base and J by 2 bases, with 11 bases between the two germline ends. For the CDR3, the DNA is TGTGCCAGCAGCTTAGTGGTGGGGTCACAAGAGACCCAGTACTTC. This translates into CASSLVVGSQETQYF.

This clonotype was found a few times. The chain has TRBV27 and TRBJ2-1, with TRBD2 matching over 12 bases. CDR1 is MNHEY, CDR2 SMNVEV, per germline (reference sequence). V gave up 8 bases and J gave up 4 bases; unmatched junction bases: 3. There are 14 residues in the CDR3. The CDR3 sequence is CASSSGRVYNEQFF. The CDR3, as DNA: TGTGCCAGCTCTAGCGGGAGGGTGTACAATGAGCAGTTCTTC.

For this clonotype: A read error is possible here, since a much larger clone lies one base away. J is TRBJ2-3 and V is TRBV7-2; D uncertain. This CDR3 contains 15 residues. In germline, CDR1 is SGHTA, CDR2 FQGNSA. V was trimmed by 1 base and J by 2 bases, leaving 10 bases between them. The CDR3 loop is CASSLEGSVTDTQYF. In DNA form, the CDR3 reads TGTGCCAGCAGCTTAGAGGGTTCGGTCACAGATACGCAGTATTTT.

This clonotype is labeled as medium-sized. J is TRBJ2-3 and V is TRBV2, with 8 bases identical to TRBD2. This CDR3 comprises 15 residues. Germline trimming cut 6 bases from V and 2 bases from J; bases unmatched to any gene: 7. Germline assignment: CDR1 SNHLY and CDR2 FYNNEI. The DNA for the CDR3 is TGTGCCAGCAGCGACGGACTAGCCATCACAGATACGCAGTATTTT. The encoded protein is CASSDGLAITDTQYF.

This chain uses TRBV24-1 with TRBJ2-3; 13 nucleotides match TRBD2. CDR3 length: 18 residues. Looked up from germline, CDR1 is KGHDR and CDR2 is SFDVKD. V was pared by 3 bases and J by 2 bases, with 7 bases of the junction left unmatched. The CDR3 protein is CATSDPWTSGGLTDTQYF. The CDR3 DNA reads as TGTGCCACCAGTGATCCCTGGACTAGCGGGGGACTCACAGATACGCAGTATTTT.

The chain joins TRBV7-2 to TRBJ2-1; 13 bases line up with TRBD2. Unmatched junction bases numbered 5, after V lost 4 bases and J lost 5 bases. This CDR3 is 16 amino acids long. Germline CDR1 and CDR2: SGHTA and FQGNSA. The CDR3 loop is CASSSGTSGTDNEQFF. The CDR3 region has the DNA TGTGCCAGCAGCTCAGGGACTAGCGGGACCGACAATGAGCAGTTCTTC. The full variable domain, its missing parts supplied by reference TRBV7-2 and TRBJ2-1, is GAGVSQSPSNKVTEKGKDVELRCDPISGHTALYWYRQSLGQGLEFLIYFQGNSAPDKSGLPSDRFSAERTGGSVSTLTIQRTQQEDSAVYLCASSSGTSGTDNEQFFGPGTRLTVL.

The chain links TRBV10-3 to TRBJ2-2; weak D call: TRBD1 (6 bases). Trimming stripped 0 bases from V and 4 bases from J, with 9 bases between. The length of the CDR3 is 15 residues. Germline V gene data show CDR1 as ENHRY and CDR2 as SYGVKD. The CDR3 DNA is TGTGCCATCAGTGAGTCGAGGGACATCACCGGGGAGCTGTTTTTT. As protein: CAISESRDITGELFF.

This clonotype was seen only a few times. V usage is TRBV24-1 and J usage is TRBJ2-7, with a possible D match to TRBD1 (6 bases). The CDR3 covers 16 residues. CDR1 and CDR2 from the germline V gene are KGHDR and SFDVKD. The V end lost 5 bases, the J end lost 3 bases, and 19 bases lay between the germline ends. The CDR3 DNA reads as TGTGCCACCAGTGCCCACGTGGGGGCCGATATCTACGAGCAGTACTTC. Protein product: CATSAHVGADIYEQYF.

This clonotype has just one count. A clone one base away is much larger, so this may be a read error. This sequence joins TRBV7-9 and TRBJ2-1; 9 bases are a match to TRBD1. Germline-derived CDR1 and CDR2 are SEHNR and FQNEAQ (reference sequence). The CDR3 has 19 residues. As DNA, the CDR3 is TGTGCCAGCAGCTTTGCAGACGGCTTCGGGACAGGGCCCTACGATGAGCAGTTCTTC. This sequence encodes CASSFADGFGTGPYDEQFF.

The chain employs TRBV20-1 and TRBJ2-6, with D maybe TRBD1 (5 bases). Germline-derived CDR1 and CDR2 are DFQATT and SNEGSKA (reference sequence). The CDR3 extends over 16 amino acids. Trimming took 0 bases from V and 0 from J, leaving 9 bases between them. The CDR3 is CSARDWGGSGANVLTF. The CDR3 DNA reads as TGCAGTGCTAGAGATTGGGGCGGCTCTGGGGCCAACGTCCTGACTTTC.